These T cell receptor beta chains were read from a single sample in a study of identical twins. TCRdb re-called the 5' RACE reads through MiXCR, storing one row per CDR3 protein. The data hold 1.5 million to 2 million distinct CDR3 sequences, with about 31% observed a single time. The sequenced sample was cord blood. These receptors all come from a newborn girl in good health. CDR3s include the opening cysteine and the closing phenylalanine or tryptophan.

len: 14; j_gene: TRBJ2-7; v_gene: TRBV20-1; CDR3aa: CSGSPTSGIHEQYF
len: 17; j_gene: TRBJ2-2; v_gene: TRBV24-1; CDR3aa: CATSDLIYGTGTGELFF
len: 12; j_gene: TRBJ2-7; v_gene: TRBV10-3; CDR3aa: CAISEVGYEQYF
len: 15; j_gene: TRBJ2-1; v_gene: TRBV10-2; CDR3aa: CASRSGTSGTNEQFF
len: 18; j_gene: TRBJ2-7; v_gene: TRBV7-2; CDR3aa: CASSPRTSGPASSYEQYF
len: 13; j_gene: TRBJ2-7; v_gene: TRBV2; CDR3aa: CASRQDGGGEQYF
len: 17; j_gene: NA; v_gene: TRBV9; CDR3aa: CASSAGPGTRSWETQYF
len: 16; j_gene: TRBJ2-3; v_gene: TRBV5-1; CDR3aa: CASSFRTGASTDTQYF
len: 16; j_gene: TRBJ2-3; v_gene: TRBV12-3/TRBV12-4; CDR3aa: CASSLAPSGATDTQYF
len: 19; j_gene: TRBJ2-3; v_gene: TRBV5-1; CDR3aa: CASSPTTVLVARGTDTQYF
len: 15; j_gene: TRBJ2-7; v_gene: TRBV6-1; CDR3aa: CASISHRLAGETLYF
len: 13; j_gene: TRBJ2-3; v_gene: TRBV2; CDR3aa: CANGQGGTDTQYF
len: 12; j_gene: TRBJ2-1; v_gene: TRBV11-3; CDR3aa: CASSRAFNEQFF
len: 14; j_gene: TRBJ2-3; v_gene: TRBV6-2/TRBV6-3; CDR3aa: CASTGLASGNTQYF
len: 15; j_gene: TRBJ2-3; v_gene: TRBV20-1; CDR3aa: CSASQGLTYTDTQYF
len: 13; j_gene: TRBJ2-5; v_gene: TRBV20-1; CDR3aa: CSAVRTAQETQYF
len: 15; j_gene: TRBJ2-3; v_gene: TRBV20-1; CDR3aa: CSARLRGALTDTQYF
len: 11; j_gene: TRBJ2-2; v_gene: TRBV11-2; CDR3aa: CASIGSGELFF
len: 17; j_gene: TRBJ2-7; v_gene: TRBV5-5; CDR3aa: CASSFGSGGLSSYEQYF
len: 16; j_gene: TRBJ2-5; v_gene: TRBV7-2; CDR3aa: CASSLVPRGPPGEQYF
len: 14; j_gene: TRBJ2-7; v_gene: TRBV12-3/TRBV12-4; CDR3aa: CASSAPGGAYEQYF
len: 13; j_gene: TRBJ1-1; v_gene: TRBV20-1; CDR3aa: CSARAGQGLEAFF
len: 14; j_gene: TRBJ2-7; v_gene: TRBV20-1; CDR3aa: CSARDRQGAYEQYF
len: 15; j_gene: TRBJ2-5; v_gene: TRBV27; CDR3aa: CASSADRGLFDEQYF
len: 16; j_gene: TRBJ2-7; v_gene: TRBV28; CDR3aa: CASSQFSGLFGDEQYF
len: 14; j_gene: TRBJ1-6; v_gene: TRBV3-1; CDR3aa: CASSLAASNSPLHF
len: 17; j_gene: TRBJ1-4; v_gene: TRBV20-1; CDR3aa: CSARDPGQGASNEKLFF
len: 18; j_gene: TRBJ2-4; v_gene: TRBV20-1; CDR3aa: CSARDGTCGTQNYNEQYF
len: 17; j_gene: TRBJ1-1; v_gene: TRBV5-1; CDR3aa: CASSLERNRLSNTEAFF
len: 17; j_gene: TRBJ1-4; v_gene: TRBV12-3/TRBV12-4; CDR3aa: CASSLLGTGRGNEKLFF
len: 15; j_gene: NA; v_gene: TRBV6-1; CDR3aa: CASELRTGGYNEQYF
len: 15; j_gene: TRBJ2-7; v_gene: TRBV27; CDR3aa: CASSSDRTGINEQYF
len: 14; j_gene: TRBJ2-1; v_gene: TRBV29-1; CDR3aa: CSVVAGGTYNEQFF
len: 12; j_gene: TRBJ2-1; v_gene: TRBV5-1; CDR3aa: CASSSWDNEQFF
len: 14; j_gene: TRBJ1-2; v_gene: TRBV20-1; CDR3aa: CSAQPGLRDYGYTF
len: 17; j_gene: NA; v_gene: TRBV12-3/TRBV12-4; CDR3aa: CASSLPPTSGGLYEQYF
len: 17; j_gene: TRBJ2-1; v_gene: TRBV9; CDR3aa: CASSETSGIRTYNEQFF
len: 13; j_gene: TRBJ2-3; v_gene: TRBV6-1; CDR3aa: CATSGTGRDTQYF
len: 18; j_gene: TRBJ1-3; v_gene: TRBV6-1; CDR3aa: CASSPTVGTGGSGNTIYF
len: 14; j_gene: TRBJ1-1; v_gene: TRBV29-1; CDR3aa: CSAKAASKNTEAFF
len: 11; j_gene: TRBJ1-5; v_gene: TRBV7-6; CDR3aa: CASKVRQPQHF
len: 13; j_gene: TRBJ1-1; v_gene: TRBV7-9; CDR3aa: CASSQLSSAEAFF